The 28 T cell receptor beta chains listed next were all sequenced from one sample in a study of T cell responses to AZD1222 COVID-19 vaccine. TCRdb's copy holds only in-frame clones and misses some; the assay was immunoSEQ multiplex PCR. The sample holds some 120,000 clones, 80% to 90% seen once. The source material was peripheral blood, sampled on day 0 of AZD1222 vaccination. Receptors were obtained from an adult in good health.

This chain joins TRBV4-2 and TRBJ1-2; tentative D call: TRBD1 (5 bases). This CDR3 is 14 amino acids long. V gave up 0 bases and J gave up 4 bases, with 9 bases separating them. Germline V gene data show CDR1 as LGHNA and CDR2 as YNFKEQ. The CDR3 nucleotides are TGTGCCAGCAGCCAAGAGAGGGGTAGCTATGGCTACACCTTC. This translates into CASSQERGSYGYTF.

This chain connects TRBV14 to TRBJ2-2; 8 bases fit TRBD2. The CDR3 consists of 16 residues. Germline CDR1 reads SGHDN; CDR2 reads FVKESK. V lost 0 bases, J lost 5 bases, and 5 bases stayed unmatched. This chain's CDR3 is CASSQERIAGTGELFF. Written as DNA, the CDR3 is TGTGCCAGCAGCCAAGAGAGGATAGCGGGAACCGGGGAGCTGTTTTTT.

The chain couples TRBV19 to TRBJ2-7; 11 bases match TRBD2. The CDR3 has 14 amino acids. Germline assignment: CDR1 LNHDA and CDR2 SQIVND (reference sequence). V lost 10 bases to trimming and J lost 3 bases; unmatched junction nucleotides: 8. CDR3 amino acids: CATQDSGRGYEQYF. As DNA, the CDR3 is TGTGCCACCCAGGATAGCGGGAGGGGCTACGAGCAGTACTTC.

This clone turned up a few times. V usage is TRBV9 and J usage is TRBJ1-6; 7 bases match TRBD1. The trim removed 1 base at V and 8 bases at J, leaving 12 bases unmatched. The CDR3 spans 17 residues. Germline CDR1 and CDR2: SGDLS and YYNGEE. The CDR3 sequence: CASSVLTVPQGDSPLHF. The DNA of the CDR3 is TGTGCCAGCAGCGTATTGACCGTTCCCCAGGGGGATTCACCCCTCCACTTT.

This clone was detected only once. The chain couples TRBV7-2 to TRBJ2-7, with 7 bases that match TRBD1. From germline, CDR1 is SGHTA and CDR2 FQGNSA. This CDR3 region has 13 residues. J lost 3 bases, V lost 4 bases, and 3 bases had no gene match. The CDR3 coding sequence is TGTGCCAGCAGCTGGGGACAGAACTACGAGCAGTACTTC. Protein product: CASSWGQNYEQYF. The full variable domain, with the rest looked up from reference TRBV7-2 and TRBJ2-7, is GAGVSQSPSNKVTEKGKDVELRCDPISGHTALYWYRQSLGQGLEFLIYFQGNSAPDKSGLPSDRFSAERTGGSVSTLTIQRTQQEDSAVYLCASSWGQNYEQYFGPGTRLTVT.

This sequence joins TRBV24-1 and TRBJ2-5; 7 bases fit TRBD2. V gave up 9 bases and J gave up 5 bases; unmatched junction bases: 11. Germline V gene lookup returns CDR1 KGHDR and CDR2 SFDVKD. There are 14 residues in the CDR3. DNA for the CDR3: TGTGCCACCGGGGTCAAAGCGGGGACGGAGACCCAGTACTTC. Its translation is CATGVKAGTETQYF.

The chain combines TRBV4-1 with TRBJ2-7; D gene unclear. The germline V gene encodes CDR1 MGHRA and CDR2 YSYEKL. The length of the CDR3 is 14 residues. V gave up 1 base and J gave up 2 bases, with 9 bases separating them. CDR3 protein: CASSQVAKTYEQYF. The CDR3 DNA sequence: TGCGCCAGCAGCCAAGTGGCTAAAACCTACGAGCAGTACTTC.

This clone appeared a few times. The genes are TRBV10-3 and TRBJ1-2; 7 bases match TRBD1. This CDR3 has 15 amino acids. Germline V gene sequence: CDR1 ENHRY, CDR2 SYGVKD. The trim removed 3 bases at V and 8 bases at J, leaving 12 bases unmatched. The CDR3 loop is CAISDHLQTGRGYTF. Here the CDR3 DNA reads TGTGCCATCAGTGACCATCTTCAGACAGGGAGGGGCTACACCTTC.

This clone was seen only once. This chain joins TRBV11-2 and TRBJ2-1; TRBD2 matches 10 bases. The CDR3 consists of 17 residues. Germline V gene lookup returns CDR1 SGHAT and CDR2 FQNNGV. V was pared by 4 bases and J by 4 bases, with 10 bases of the junction left unmatched. The CDR3 reads CASSSPASGGDYNEQFF. In nucleotides, the CDR3 is TGTGCCAGCAGCTCCCCCGCCAGCGGGGGGGATTACAATGAGCAGTTCTTC.

This chain connects TRBV6-5 to TRBJ1-2; D not certain. Trimming shortened V by 5 bases and J by 8 bases, and 6 bases separated the two germline ends. Germline CDR1 reads MNHEY; CDR2 reads SVGAGI. This CDR3 spans 10 amino acids. In nucleotides, the CDR3 is TGTGCCAGCAGTCGCCAGGGCTACACCTTC. It codes for CASSRQGYTF.

This rearrangement joins TRBV3-1 (or the pseudogene TRBV3-2) to TRBJ2-7, with D possibly being TRBD2 (5 bases). The ends were cut back, 1 base at V and 9 bases at J, with 10 bases in the middle. Germline CDR1 is LGHDT and CDR2 is YNNKEL (reference sequence). This CDR3 comprises 12 residues. CDR3 loop: CASSQAGFGQYF. The CDR3 DNA reads as TGTGCCAGCAGCCAAGCGGGGTTTGGGCAGTACTTC.

The chain couples TRBV5-6 to TRBJ2-3, with 10 bases that match TRBD1. J gave up 5 bases and V 1 base, and 4 bases lay outside the gene matches. CDR1 and CDR2 from the germline V gene are SGHDT and YYEEEE. The CDR3 totals 15 residues. The CDR3 spells CASSLRQGAGDTQYF. DNA of the CDR3: TGTGCCAGCAGCTTGAGACAGGGGGCGGGAGATACGCAGTATTTT.

This clone appeared a single time. The chain employs TRBV25-1 and TRBJ1-2; perhaps TRBD1 as D (6 bases). Trimming cost V 2 bases and J 1 base, with 11 bases left between them. This CDR3 is built from 15 residues. Germline V lookup: CDR1 MGHDK, CDR2 SYGVNS. The CDR3 is CASSEPGVLNYGYTF. CDR3 coding DNA: TGTGCCAGCAGTGAACCAGGGGTCCTTAACTATGGCTACACCTTC.

This clone showed up just a few times. This chain uses TRBV24-1 with TRBJ2-7; D ambiguous. Germline lookup yields CDR1 KGHDR and CDR2 SFDVKD. Trimming removed 5 bases at V and 1 base at J, with 14 bases between. The CDR3 has 15 residues. The CDR3 protein is CATSARLGSSYEQYF. The CDR3 coding sequence is TGTGCCACCAGTGCGAGGCTAGGCTCTTCCTACGAGCAGTACTTC.

The CDR3 coding sequence is TGCGCCAGCAGCTTGGATGGACAGTTCGGTGAGCAGTTCTTC. Translated: CASSLDGQFGEQFF. The J gene is TRBJ2-1, the V gene TRBV5-1; perhaps TRBD1 as D (6 bases). This CDR3 is 14 amino acids long. CDR1 and CDR2 (germline): SGHRS, YFSETQ. V lost 0 bases and J 9 bases, leaving 13 bases between the germline ends.

This chain links TRBV7-8 with TRBJ1-1, with D maybe TRBD1 (5 bases). The CDR3 loop spans 17 amino acids. The V end was cut by 2 bases, the J end by 3 bases, with 19 bases between. Germline V gene lookup returns CDR1 SGHVS and CDR2 FQNEAQ. The CDR3 DNA reads TGTGCCAGCAGCTTACGTTTGGGCGGGTGGGGGGACACTGAAGCTTTCTTT. Amino acids: CASSLRLGGWGDTEAFF.

The rearrangement joins TRBV7-8 to TRBJ1-3, with D unresolved. With 5 bases removed from V and 0 bases from J, the gap between germline ends came to 5 bases. Germline lookup yields CDR1 SGHVS and CDR2 FQNEAQ. This CDR3 region has 13 residues. The CDR3 region is CASSPNSGNTIYF. The CDR3 DNA reads TGTGCCAGCAGCCCTAACTCTGGAAACACCATATATTTT. The whole variable domain, filled in from reference TRBV7-8 and TRBJ1-3, reads GAGVSQSPRYKVAKRGQDVALRCDPISGHVSLFWYQQALGQGPEFLTYFQNEAQLDKSGLPSDRFFAERPEGSVSTLKIQRTQQEDSAVYLCASSPNSGNTIYFGEGSWLTVV.

The chain recombines TRBV19 with TRBJ1-5, with TRBD1 identical over 8 bases. V lost 7 bases and J lost 3; bases outside the gene matches: 11. This CDR3 has 16 amino acids. Looked up from germline, CDR1 is LNHDA and CDR2 is SQIVND (reference sequence). CDR3 sequence: CASTSRMDRDNQPQHF. CDR3 DNA: TGTGCCAGTACCTCCCGAATGGACAGGGACAATCAGCCCCAGCATTTT.

The genes are TRBV30 and TRBJ1-1, with TRBD1 matching over 10 bases. This CDR3 region has 13 residues. V shed 4 bases, J shed 5 bases, and the junction held 4 bases outside the gene matches. Germline V gene lookup returns CDR1 GTSNPN and CDR2 SVGIG (reference sequence). CDR3 region: CAWNRDRGTEAFF. The CDR3 nucleotides are TGTGCCTGGAATCGGGACAGGGGAACTGAAGCTTTCTTT. The variable domain in full, completed from reference TRBV30 and TRBJ1-1, reads SQTIHQWPATLVQPVGSPLSLECTVEGTSNPNLYWYRQAAGRGLQLLFYSVGIGQISSEVPQNLSASRPQDRQFILSSKKLLLSDSGFYLCAWNRDRGTEAFFGQGTRLTVV.

The table lists this clone with a count of one. The CDR3 coding sequence is TGTGCCAGCAGCCCCCGCCCAGGGCTGGATGAGTACAATGAGCAGTTCTTC. It is translated as CASSPRPGLDEYNEQFF. The genes are TRBV7-3 and TRBJ2-1, with D possibly being TRBD1 (5 bases). Germline CDR1 SGHTA, CDR2 FQGTGA. The germline V and J ends were trimmed by 5 bases and 4 bases, with 21 bases remaining between them. The CDR3 runs 17 residues.

The chain employs TRBV24-1 and TRBJ1-5, with TRBD1 identical over 8 bases. This CDR3 has 16 amino acids. The trim removed 2 bases at V and 7 bases at J, leaving 9 bases unmatched. Germline values: CDR1 KGHDR, CDR2 SFDVKD. This CDR3 reads CATSDSAGGTDQPQHF. In DNA form, the CDR3 reads TGTGCCACCAGTGATTCAGCAGGGGGCACCGACCAGCCCCAGCATTTT.

This clone showed up just once. V and J are TRBV2 and TRBJ2-2; possibly TRBD1 or TRBD2 for D (7 bases each). The V gene lost 6 bases and the J gene lost 4 bases, with 15 bases spanning the gap. Germline V gene data show CDR1 as SNHLY and CDR2 as FYNNEI. The CDR3 extends over 15 amino acids. The CDR3 nucleotides are TGTGCCAGCAGACCAGGGGGGGTAGGCACCGGGGAGCTGTTTTTT. It translates to CASRPGGVGTGELFF.

To note about this clone: At the DNA level, this CDR3 is encoded by other sequences in the same sample as well. The J gene is TRBJ1-2, the V gene TRBV29-1; D is undetermined. Trimming cost V 2 bases and J 2 bases, with 6 bases left between them. Germline CDR1 SQVTM, CDR2 ANQGSEA. This CDR3 region has 12 residues. CDR3 nucleotide sequence: TGCAGCGTTGAACGCGGGAACTATGGCTACACCTTC. Protein product: CSVERGNYGYTF.

The V gene is TRBV5-1, the J gene TRBJ1-2; D is uncertain. CDR1 and CDR2 from the germline V gene are SGHRS and YFSETQ. The CDR3 has 14 amino acids. Trimming removed 0 bases at V and 3 bases at J, with 9 bases between. CDR3 sequence: CASSLGPGDYGYTF. CDR3 DNA sequence: TGCGCCAGCAGCTTGGGGCCCGGGGACTATGGCTACACCTTC.

The V gene is TRBV19, the J gene TRBJ2-3; D perhaps matches TRBD2 (7 bases). Trimming cost V 5 bases and J 9 bases, with 27 bases left between them. Germline V gives CDR1 LNHDA, CDR2 SQIVND (reference sequence). CDR3 size: 17 residues. This CDR3 reads CASSWGLWGGEVLTQYF. CDR3 DNA: TGTGCCAGTAGTTGGGGGCTTTGGGGGGGCGAGGTGCTAACGCAGTATTTT.

The rearrangement links TRBV11-3 to TRBJ2-3, with D uncertain. The CDR3 length is 12 residues. With 5 bases removed from V and 2 bases from J, the gap between germline ends came to 5 bases. CDR1 is SGHNT and CDR2 is YENEEA in the germline V gene. The CDR3 reads CASSRNTDTQYF. CDR3 nucleotide sequence: TGTGCCAGCAGCCGTAACACAGATACGCAGTATTTT.

The gene calls are TRBV7-2 and TRBJ2-1; 7 bases match TRBD1. V dropped 6 bases and J dropped 2; count of bases not matched to a gene: 10. CDR3 length: 16 residues. Germline lookup yields CDR1 SGHTA and CDR2 FQGNSA. The chain's CDR3 is CASRQQGSEAYNEQFF. DNA of the CDR3: TGTGCCAGCAGGCAACAGGGGTCTGAGGCCTACAATGAGCAGTTCTTC. Full variable domain (remainder filled in from reference TRBV7-2 and TRBJ2-1): GAGVSQSPSNKVTEKGKDVELRCDPISGHTALYWYRQSLGQGLEFLIYFQGNSAPDKSGLPSDRFSAERTGGSVSTLTIQRTQQEDSAVYLCASRQQGSEAYNEQFFGPGTRLTVL.

This rearrangement joins TRBV29-1 to TRBJ1-2; D remains unclear. The CDR3 has 12 residues. V shed 7 bases and J shed 8 bases, with 17 bases lying between them. Germline CDR1 SQVTM, CDR2 ANQGSEA. In nucleotides, the CDR3 is TGCAGCGGGAGGGAAGGGAATTTGGGCTACACCTTC. This sequence encodes CSGREGNLGYTF.